This TCR beta chain was obtained from a study of T cells in Graves' hyperthyroidism and ophthalmopathy. This clonotype was seen ten or more times. The CDR3 contains 16 residues. CDR1 is SGDLS and CDR2 is YYNGEE in the germline V gene. Trimming removed 0 bases at V and 7 bases at J, with 14 bases between. TCR beta CDR3 region amplification was performed from RNA transcripts. During a first-round RT-PCR of the TCR CDR3, the HTBI primer set was used. TCRdb reanalysed the multiplex PCR reads using MiXCR and keeps one entry per CDR3 protein. In the table there are approximately 700,000 distinct CDR3 sequences, 45% of which are singletons.

The material sequenced was peripheral blood or thyroid tissue (not recorded which). The receptor's source is an adult man with Graves' disease, either hyperthyroidism or ophthalmopathy (not recorded which). The chain links TRBV9 to TRBJ1-6; D is perhaps TRBD1 (6 bases). DNA for the CDR3: TGTGCCAGCAGCGTAGGGGGAGGAGGGGGAAATTCACCCCTCCACTTT. Translating gives CASSVGGGGGNSPLHF.